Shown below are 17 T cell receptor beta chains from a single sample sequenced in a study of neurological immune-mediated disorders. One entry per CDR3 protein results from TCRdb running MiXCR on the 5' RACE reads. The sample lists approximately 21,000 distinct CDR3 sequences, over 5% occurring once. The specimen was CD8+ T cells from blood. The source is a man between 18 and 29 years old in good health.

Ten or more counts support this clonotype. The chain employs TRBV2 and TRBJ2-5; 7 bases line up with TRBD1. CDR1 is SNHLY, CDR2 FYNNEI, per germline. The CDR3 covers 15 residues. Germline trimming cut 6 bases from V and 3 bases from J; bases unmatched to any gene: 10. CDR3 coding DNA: TGTGCCAGCAGCGGGGCGAGGGACAGAGAAGAGACCCAGTACTTC. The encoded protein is CASSGARDREETQYF.

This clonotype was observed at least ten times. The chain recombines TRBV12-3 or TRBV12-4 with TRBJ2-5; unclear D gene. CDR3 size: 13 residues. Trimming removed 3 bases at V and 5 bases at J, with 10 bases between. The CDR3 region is CASSFPNGETQYF. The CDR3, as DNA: TGTGCCAGCAGTTTCCCCAACGGCGAGACCCAGTACTTC.

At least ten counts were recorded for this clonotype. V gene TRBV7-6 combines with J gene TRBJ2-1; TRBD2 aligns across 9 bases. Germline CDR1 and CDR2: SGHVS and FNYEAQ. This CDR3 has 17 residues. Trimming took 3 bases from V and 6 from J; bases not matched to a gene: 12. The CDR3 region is CASSLGSSGARGNEQFF. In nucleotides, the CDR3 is TGTGCCAGCAGCTTGGGTTCTAGCGGGGCCCGGGGCAATGAGCAGTTCTTC. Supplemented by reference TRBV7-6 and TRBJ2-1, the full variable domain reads GAGVSQSPRYKVTKRGQDVALRCDPISGHVSLYWYRQALGQGPEFLTYFNYEAQQDKSGLPNDRFSAERPEGSISTLTIQRTEQRDSAMYRCASSLGSSGARGNEQFFGPGTRLTVL.

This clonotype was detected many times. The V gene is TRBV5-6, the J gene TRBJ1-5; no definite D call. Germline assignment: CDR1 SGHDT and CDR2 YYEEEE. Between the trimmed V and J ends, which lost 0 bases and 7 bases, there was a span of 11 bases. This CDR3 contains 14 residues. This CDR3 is CASSLAGRYQPQHF. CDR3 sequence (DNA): TGTGCCAGCAGCTTGGCCGGGAGATACCAGCCCCAGCATTTT.

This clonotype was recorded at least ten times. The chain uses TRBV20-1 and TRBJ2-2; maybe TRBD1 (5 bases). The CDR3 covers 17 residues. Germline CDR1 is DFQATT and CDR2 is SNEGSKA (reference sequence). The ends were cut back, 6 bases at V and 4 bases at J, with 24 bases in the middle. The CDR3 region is CSAPSLMGRIGTGELFF. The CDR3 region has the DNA TGCAGTGCCCCATCCCTCATGGGGCGTATAGGCACCGGGGAGCTGTTTTTT.

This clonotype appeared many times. CDR3 loop: CASSFTGETNQPQHF. For the CDR3, the DNA is TGCGCCAGCAGCTTCACAGGGGAGACCAATCAGCCCCAGCATTTT. The chain has TRBV5-1 and TRBJ1-5; 7 positions agree with TRBD1. CDR1 and CDR2 (germline): SGHRS, YFSETQ. The CDR3 consists of 15 residues. Unmatched junction bases numbered 5, after V lost 2 bases and J lost 3 bases.

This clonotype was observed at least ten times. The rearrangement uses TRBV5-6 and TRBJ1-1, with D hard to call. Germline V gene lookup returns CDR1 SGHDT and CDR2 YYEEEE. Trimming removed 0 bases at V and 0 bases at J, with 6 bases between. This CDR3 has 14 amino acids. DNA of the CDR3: TGTGCCAGCAGCTTGGAGGACCTGAACACTGAAGCTTTCTTT. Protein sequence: CASSLEDLNTEAFF.

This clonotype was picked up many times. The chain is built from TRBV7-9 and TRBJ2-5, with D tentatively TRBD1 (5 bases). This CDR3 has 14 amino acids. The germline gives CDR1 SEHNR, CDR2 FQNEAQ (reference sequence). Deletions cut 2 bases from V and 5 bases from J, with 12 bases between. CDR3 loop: CASSLWQGGETQYF. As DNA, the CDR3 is TGTGCCAGCAGCTTATGGCAGGGTGGGGAGACCCAGTACTTC.

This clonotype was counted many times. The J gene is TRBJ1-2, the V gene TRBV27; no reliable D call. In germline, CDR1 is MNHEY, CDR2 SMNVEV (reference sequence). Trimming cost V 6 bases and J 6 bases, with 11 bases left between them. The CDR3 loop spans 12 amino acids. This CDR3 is CASRDFANGYTF. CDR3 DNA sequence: TGTGCCAGCAGGGACTTCGCCAATGGCTACACCTTC.

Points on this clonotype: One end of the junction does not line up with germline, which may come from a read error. CDR3 residues: CASNQETGWTQETQYF. As DNA, the CDR3 is TGTGCCAGCAACCAAGAGACAGGATGGACCCAAGAGACCCAGTACTTC. The genes are TRBV3-1 and TRBJ2-5; D is possibly TRBD1 (6 bases). Per the germline V gene, CDR1 is LGHDT and CDR2 is YNNKEL (reference sequence). The CDR3 length is 16 residues.

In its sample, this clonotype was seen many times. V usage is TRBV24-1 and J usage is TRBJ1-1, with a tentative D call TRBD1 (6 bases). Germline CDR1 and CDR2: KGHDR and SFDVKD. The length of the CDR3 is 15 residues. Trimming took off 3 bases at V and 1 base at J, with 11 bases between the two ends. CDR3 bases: TGTGCCACCAGTGATACCCGGACAGAGAACACTGAAGCTTTCTTT. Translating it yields CATSDTRTENTEAFF.

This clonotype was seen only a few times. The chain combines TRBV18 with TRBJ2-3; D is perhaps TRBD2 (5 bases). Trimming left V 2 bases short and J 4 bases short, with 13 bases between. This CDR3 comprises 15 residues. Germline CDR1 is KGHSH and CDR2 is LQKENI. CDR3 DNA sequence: TGTGCCAGCTCACCAGGGTTAGCCGGGGCAGATACGCAGTATTTT. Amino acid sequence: CASSPGLAGADTQYF. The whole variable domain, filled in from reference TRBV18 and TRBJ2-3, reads NAGVMQNPRHLVRRRGQEARLRCSPMKGHSHVYWYRQLPEEGLKFMVYLQKENIIDESGMPKERFSAEFPKEGPSILRIQQVVRGDSAAYFCASSPGLAGADTQYFGPGTRLTVL.

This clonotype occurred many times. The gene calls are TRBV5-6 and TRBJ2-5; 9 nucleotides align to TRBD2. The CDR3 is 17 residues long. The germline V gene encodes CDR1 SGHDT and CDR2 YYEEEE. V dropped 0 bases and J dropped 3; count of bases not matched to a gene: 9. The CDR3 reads CASSLAASGALKETQYF. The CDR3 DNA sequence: TGTGCCAGCAGCTTGGCCGCTAGCGGGGCGCTAAAAGAGACCCAGTACTTC.

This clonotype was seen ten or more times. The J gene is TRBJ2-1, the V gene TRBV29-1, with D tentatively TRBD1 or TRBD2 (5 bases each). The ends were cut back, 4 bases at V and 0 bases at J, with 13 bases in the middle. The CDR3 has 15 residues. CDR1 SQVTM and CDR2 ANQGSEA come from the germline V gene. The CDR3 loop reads CSVVGGSNSYNEQFF. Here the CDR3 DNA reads TGCAGCGTTGTTGGGGGAAGTAACTCCTACAATGAGCAGTTCTTC.

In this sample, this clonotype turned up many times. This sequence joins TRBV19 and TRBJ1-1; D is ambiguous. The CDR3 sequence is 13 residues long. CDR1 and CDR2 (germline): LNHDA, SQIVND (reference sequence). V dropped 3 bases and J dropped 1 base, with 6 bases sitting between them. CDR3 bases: TGTGCCAGTAGTATTCGCGGGAACACTGAAGCTTTCTTT. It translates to CASSIRGNTEAFF.

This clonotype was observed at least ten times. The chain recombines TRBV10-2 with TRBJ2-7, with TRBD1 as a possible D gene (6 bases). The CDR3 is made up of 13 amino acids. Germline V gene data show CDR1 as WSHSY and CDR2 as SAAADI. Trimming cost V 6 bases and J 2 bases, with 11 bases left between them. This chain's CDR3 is CASSPGQPYEQYF. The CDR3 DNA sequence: TGCGCCAGCAGCCCCGGACAGCCCTACGAGCAGTACTTC.

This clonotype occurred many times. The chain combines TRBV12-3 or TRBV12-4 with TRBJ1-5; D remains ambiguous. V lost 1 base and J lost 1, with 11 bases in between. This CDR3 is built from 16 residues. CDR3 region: CASSLGRGMSNQPQHF. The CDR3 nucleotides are TGTGCCAGCAGTTTAGGTAGAGGGATGAGCAATCAGCCCCAGCATTTT.